This TCR beta chain was recovered during a study of blood T cell repertoires in COVID-19. Repertoires were generated with immunoSEQ multiplex PCR, while TCRdb's copy carries only in-frame clones and drops some. The sample has some 300,000 clones; roughly 88% are singletons. This CDR3 region has 13 residues. Trimming stripped 5 bases from V and 8 bases from J, with 15 bases between. Sequenced: peripheral blood. This sequence originates from a woman younger than 45 who had recovered from COVID-19. V is TRBV12-3 or TRBV12-4 and J is TRBJ1-1; D possibly corresponds to TRBD1 (5 bases). CDR3 sequence reads: CASSRLLEGEAFF. CDR3 sequence (DNA): TGTGCCAGCAGTAGGTTGTTGGAGGGGGAAGCTTTCTTT.